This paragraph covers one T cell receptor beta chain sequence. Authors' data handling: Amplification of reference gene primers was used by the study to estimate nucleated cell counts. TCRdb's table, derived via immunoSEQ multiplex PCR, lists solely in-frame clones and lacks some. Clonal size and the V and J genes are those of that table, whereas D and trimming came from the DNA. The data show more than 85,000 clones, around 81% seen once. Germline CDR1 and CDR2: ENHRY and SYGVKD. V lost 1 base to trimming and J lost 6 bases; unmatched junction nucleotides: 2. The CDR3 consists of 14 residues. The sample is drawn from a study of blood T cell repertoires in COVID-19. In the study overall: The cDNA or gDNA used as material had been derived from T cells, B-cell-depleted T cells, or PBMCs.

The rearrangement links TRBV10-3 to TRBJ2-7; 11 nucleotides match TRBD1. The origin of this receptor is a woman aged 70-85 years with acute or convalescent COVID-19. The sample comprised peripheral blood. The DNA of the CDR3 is TGTGCCATCAGTGAGTGGGACAGGGGGGGCGAGCAGTACTTC. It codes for CAISEWDRGGEQYF.